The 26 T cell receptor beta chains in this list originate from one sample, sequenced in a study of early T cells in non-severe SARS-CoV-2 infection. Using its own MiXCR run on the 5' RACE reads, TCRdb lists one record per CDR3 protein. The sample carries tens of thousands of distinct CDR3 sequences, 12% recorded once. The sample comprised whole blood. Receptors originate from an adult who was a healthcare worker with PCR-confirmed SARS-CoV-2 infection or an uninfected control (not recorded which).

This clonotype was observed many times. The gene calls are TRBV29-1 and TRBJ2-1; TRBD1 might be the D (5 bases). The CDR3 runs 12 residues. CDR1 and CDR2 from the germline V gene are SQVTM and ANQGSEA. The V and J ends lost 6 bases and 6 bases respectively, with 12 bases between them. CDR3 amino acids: CSVGRVGNEQFF. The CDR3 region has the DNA TGCAGCGTAGGCAGGGTAGGCAATGAGCAGTTCTTC.

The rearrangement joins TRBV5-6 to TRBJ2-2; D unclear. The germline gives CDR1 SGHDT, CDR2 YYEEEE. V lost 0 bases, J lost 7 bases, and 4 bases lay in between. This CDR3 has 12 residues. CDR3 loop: CASSLGVGELFF. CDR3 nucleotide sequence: TGTGCCAGCAGCTTGGGGGTCGGGGAGCTGTTTTTT. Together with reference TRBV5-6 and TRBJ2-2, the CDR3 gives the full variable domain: DAGVTQSPTHLIKTRGQQVTLRCSPKSGHDTVSWYQQALGQGPQFIFQYYEEEERQRGNFPDRFSGHQFPNYSSELNVNALLLGDSALYLCASSLGVGELFFGEGSRLTVL.

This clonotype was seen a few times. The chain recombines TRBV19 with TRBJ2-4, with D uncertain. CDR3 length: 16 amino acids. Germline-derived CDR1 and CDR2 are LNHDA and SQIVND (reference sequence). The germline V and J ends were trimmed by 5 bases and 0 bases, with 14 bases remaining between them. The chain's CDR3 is CASSPLGSQAKNIQYF. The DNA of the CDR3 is TGTGCCAGTAGTCCCCTCGGGTCGCAAGCCAAAAACATTCAGTACTTC.

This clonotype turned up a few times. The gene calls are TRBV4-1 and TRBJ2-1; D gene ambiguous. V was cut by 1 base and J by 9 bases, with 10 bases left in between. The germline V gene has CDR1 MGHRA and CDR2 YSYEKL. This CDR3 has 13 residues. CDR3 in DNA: TGCGCCAGCAGCCAAGCCGTGGTTAGTGAGCAGTTCTTC. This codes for CASSQAVVSEQFF.

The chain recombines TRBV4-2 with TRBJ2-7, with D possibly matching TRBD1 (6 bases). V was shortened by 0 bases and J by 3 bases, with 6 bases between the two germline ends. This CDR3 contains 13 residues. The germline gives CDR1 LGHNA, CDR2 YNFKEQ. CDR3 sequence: CASSQETGYEQYF. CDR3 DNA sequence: TGTGCCAGCAGCCAAGAGACAGGCTACGAGCAGTACTTC.

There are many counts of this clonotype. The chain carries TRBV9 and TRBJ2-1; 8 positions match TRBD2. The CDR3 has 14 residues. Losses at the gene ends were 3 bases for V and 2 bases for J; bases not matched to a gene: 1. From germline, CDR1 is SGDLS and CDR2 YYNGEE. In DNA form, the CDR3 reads TGTGCCAGCAGCGAGGGACTAGCCTACAATGAGCAGTTCTTC. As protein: CASSEGLAYNEQFF.

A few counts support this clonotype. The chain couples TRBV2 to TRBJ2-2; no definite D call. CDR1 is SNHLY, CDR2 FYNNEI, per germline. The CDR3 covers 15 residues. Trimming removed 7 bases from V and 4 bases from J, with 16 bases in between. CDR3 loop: CASIVDNYSTGELFF. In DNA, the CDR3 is TGTGCCAGCATAGTCGATAATTATAGCACCGGGGAGCTGTTTTTT.

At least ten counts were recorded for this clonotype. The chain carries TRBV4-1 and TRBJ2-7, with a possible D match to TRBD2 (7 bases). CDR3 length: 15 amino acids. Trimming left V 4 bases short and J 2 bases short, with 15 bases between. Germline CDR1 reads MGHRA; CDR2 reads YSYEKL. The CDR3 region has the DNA TGCGCCAGCAGCCGCAGGGAGGGGGTGACCTACGAGCAGTACTTC. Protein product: CASSRREGVTYEQYF.

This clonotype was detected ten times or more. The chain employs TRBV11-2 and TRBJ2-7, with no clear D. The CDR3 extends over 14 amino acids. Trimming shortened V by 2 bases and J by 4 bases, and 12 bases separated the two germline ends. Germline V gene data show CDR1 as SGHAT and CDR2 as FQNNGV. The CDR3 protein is CASSLRAARYEQYF. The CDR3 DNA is TGTGCCAGCAGCTTACGCGCAGCTCGTTACGAGCAGTACTTC.

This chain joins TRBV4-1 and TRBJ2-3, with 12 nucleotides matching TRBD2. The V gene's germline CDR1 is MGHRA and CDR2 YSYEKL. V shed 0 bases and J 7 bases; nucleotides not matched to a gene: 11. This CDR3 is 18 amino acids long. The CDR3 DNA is TGCGCCAGCAGCCAAGATTTGCCCCTAGCGGGGGGGGCATATACGCAGTATTTT. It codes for CASSQDLPLAGGAYTQYF.

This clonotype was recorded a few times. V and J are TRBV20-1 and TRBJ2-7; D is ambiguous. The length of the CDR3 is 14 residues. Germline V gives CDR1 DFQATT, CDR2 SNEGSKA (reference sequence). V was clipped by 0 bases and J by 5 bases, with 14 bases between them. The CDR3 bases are TGCAGTGCTAGAGATCCAAGAGGTCGGGACGAGCAGTACTTC. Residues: CSARDPRGRDEQYF.

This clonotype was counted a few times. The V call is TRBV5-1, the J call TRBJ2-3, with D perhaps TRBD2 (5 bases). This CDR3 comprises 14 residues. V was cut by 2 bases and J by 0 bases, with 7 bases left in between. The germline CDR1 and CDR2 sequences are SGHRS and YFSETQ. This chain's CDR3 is CASSFLASTDTQYF. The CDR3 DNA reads TGCGCCAGCAGCTTTCTAGCTAGCACAGATACGCAGTATTTT.

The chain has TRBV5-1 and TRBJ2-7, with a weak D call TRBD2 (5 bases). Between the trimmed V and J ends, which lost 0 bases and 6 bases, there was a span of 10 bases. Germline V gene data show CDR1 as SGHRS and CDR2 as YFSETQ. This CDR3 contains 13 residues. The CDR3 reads CASSLGLAREQYF. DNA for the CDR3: TGCGCCAGCAGCTTGGGGCTAGCCCGCGAGCAGTACTTC.

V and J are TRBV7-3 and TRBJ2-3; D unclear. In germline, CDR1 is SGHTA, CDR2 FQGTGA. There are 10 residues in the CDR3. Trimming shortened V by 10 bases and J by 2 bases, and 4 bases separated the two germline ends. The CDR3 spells CAIITDTQYF. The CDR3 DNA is TGTGCCATAATCACAGATACGCAGTATTTT.

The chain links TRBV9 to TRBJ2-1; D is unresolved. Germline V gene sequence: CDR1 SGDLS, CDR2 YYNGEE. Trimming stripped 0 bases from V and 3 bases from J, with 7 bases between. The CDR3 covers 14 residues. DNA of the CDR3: TGTGCCAGCAGCGTAGGCAGCATCTACAATGAGCAGTTCTTC. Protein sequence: CASSVGSIYNEQFF.

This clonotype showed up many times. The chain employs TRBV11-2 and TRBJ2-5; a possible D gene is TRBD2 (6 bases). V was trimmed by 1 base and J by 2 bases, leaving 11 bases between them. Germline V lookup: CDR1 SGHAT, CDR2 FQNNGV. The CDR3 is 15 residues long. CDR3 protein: CASSLGGEIQETQYF. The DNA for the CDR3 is TGTGCCAGCAGCTTAGGCGGGGAAATACAAGAGACCCAGTACTTC.

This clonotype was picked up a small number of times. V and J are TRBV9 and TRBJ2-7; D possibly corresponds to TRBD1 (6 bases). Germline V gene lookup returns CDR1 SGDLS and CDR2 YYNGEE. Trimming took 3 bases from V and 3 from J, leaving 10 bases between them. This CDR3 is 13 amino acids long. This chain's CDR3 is CASSGDTFYEQYF. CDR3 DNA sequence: TGTGCCAGCAGCGGGGACACGTTCTACGAGCAGTACTTC.

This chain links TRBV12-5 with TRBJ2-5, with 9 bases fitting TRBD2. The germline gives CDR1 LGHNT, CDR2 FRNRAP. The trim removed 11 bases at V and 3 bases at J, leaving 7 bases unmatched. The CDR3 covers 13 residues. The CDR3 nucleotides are TGTGCTTCTGGGGCTAGCGGGGAAGAGACCCAGTACTTC. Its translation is CASGASGEETQYF.

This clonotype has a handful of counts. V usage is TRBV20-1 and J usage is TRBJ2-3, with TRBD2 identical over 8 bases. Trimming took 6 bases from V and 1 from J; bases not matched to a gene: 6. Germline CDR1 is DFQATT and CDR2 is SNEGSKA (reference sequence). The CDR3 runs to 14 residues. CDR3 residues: CSARGGVGTDTQYF. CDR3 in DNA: TGCAGTGCCCGGGGGGGCGTCGGCACAGATACGCAGTATTTT.

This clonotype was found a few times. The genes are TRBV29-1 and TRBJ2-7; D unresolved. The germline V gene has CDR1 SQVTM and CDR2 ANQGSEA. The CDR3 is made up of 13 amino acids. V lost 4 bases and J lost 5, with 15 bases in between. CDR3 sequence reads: CSVGTDGRNEQYF. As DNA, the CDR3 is TGCAGCGTTGGAACCGACGGGCGCAACGAGCAGTACTTC.

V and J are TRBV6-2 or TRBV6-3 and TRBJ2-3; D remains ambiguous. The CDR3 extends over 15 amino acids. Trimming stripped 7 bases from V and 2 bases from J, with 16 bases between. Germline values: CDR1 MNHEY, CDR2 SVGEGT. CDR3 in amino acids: CASISPSGVTDTQYF. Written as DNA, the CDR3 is TGTGCCAGCATTTCTCCCTCTGGGGTCACAGATACGCAGTATTTT.

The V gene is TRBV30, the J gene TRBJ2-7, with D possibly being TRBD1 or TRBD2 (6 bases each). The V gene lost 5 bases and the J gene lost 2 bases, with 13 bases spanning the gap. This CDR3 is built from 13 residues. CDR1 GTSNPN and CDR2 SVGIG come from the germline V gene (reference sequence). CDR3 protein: CAWGDGGTYEQYF. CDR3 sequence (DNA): TGTGCCTGGGGGGACGGGGGCACCTACGAGCAGTACTTC. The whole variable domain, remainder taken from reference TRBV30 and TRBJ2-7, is SQTIHQWPATLVQPVGSPLSLECTVEGTSNPNLYWYRQAAGRGLQLLFYSVGIGQISSEVPQNLSASRPQDRQFILSSKKLLLSDSGFYLCAWGDGGTYEQYFGPGTRLTVT.

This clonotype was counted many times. CDR3 bases: TGTGCCAGCAGCTTAATGGAGACCCAGTACTTC. This gives the protein CASSLMETQYF. V and J are TRBV11-2 and TRBJ2-5; the D is unclear. Trimming took off 2 bases at V and 5 bases at J, with 3 bases between the two ends. CDR1 is SGHAT and CDR2 is FQNNGV in the germline V gene. There are 11 residues in the CDR3.

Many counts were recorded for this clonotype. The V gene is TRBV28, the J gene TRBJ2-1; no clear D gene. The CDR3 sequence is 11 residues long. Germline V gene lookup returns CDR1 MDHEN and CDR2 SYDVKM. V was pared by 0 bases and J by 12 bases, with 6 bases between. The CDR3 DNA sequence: TGTGCCAGCAGTTTATGGGCAGGGCAGTTCTTC. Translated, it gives CASSLWAGQFF.

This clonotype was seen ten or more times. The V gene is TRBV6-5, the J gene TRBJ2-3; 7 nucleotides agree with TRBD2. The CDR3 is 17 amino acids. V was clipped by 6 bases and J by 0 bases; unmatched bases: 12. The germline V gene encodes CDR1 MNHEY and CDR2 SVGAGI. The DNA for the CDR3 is TGTGCCAGCAGCGGCGGCGCGGGGGTCGCTAGCACAGATACGCAGTATTTT. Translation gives CASSGGAGVASTDTQYF.

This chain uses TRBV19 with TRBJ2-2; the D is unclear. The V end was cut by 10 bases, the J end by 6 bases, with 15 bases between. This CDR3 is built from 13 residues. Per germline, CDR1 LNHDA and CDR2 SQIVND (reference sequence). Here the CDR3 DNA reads TGTGCCACCCAGAGGTACCAGGCCGGGGAGCTGTTTTTT. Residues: CATQRYQAGELFF.